This T cell receptor beta chain was retrieved from a study of T cell changes during pregnancy in multiple sclerosis. About this clone itself: Sequence at one end of the junction differs from germline and may be a read error.

The protocol was immunoSEQ multiplex PCR, while the TCRdb copy is restricted to in-frame clones and leaves out a portion. Here the sample spans about 40,000 clones, approximately 94% being singletons. Per the germline V gene, CDR1 is MNHNY and CDR2 is SVGAGI (reference sequence). The CDR3 spans 16 residues. V and J are TRBV6-6 and TRBJ2-5, with D unresolved. The clonotype comes from a female donor with multiple sclerosis, enrolled in a pregnancy study. Specimen: peripheral blood, collected in the third trimester of pregnancy. In DNA form, the CDR3 reads TGTGCCAGCAGTTACTCGTCTCCTAGACTTCAAGAGACCAAGTACTTC. The encoded protein is CASSYSSPRLQETKYF.